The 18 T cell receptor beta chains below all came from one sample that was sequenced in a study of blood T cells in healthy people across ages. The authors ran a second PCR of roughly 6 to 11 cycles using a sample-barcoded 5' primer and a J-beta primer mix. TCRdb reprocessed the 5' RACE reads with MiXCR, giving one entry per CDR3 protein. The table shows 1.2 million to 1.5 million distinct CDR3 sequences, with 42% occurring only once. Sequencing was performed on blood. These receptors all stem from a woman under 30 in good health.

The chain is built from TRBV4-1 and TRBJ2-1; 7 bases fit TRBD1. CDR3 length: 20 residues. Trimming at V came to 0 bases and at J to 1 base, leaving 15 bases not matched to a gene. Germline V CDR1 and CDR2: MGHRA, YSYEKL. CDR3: CASSQESFTSTGPSYNEQFF. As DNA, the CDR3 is TGCGCCAGCAGCCAAGAATCCTTTACATCGACAGGGCCTTCCTACAATGAGCAGTTCTTC.

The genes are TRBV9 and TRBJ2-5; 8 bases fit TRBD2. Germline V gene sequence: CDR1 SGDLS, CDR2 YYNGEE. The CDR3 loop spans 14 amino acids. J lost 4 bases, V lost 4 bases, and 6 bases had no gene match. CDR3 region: CASSPGTSRETQYF. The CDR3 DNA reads TGTGCCAGCAGCCCCGGGACTAGTAGAGAGACCCAGTACTTC.

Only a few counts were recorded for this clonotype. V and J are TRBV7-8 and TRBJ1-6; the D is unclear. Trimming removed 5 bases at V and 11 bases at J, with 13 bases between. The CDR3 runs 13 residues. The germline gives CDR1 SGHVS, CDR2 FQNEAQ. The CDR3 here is CASSPRLRAPLHF. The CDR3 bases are TGTGCCAGCAGCCCCCGTCTTCGGGCACCCCTCCACTTT.

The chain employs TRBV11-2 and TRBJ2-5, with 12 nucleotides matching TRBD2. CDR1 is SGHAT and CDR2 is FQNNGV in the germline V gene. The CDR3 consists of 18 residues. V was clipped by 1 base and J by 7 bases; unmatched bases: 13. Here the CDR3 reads CASSLGGLAGGPMGTQYF. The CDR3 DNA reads TGTGCCAGCAGCTTAGGGGGGCTAGCGGGAGGGCCTATGGGGACCCAGTACTTC.

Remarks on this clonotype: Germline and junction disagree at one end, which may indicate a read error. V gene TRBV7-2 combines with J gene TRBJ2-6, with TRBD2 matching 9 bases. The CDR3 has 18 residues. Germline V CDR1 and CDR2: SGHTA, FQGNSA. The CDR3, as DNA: TGTGCCAGCAGCCCGATAGCGGGAGAGACCTCTGGGGCCAACGTCCCGACTTTC. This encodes CASSPIAGETSGANVPTF. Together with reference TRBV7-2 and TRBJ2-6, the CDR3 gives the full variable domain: GAGVSQSPSNKVTEKGKDVELRCDPISGHTALYWYRQSLGQGLEFLIYFQGNSAPDKSGLPSDRFSAERTGGSVSTLTIQRTQQEDSAVYLCASSPIAGETSGANVPTFGAGSRLTVL.

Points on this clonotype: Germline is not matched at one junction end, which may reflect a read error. The CDR3 sequence is CASSQESRSSTETQYF. The CDR3 region has the DNA TGTGCCAGCAGCCAAGAAAGCAGGTCTAGCACAGAGACGCAGTATTTT. This rearrangement joins TRBV3-1 to TRBJ2-3, with D possibly TRBD2 on 5 matching bases. This CDR3 is 16 amino acids long. Germline CDR1 reads LGHDT; CDR2 reads YNNKEL (reference sequence).

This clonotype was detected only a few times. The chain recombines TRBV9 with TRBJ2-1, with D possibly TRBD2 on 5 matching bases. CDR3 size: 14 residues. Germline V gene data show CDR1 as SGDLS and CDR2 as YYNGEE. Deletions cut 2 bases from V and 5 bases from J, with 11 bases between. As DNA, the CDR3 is TGTGCCAGCAGCGTCCGGACGGAGGACAATGAGCAGTTCTTC. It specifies CASSVRTEDNEQFF.

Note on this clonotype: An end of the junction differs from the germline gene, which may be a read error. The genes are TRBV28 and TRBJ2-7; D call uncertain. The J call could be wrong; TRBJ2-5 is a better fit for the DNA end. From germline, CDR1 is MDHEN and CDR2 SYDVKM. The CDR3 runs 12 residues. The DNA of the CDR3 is TGTACCAGCAGTTTGAGCAGGGAGACCCAGTACTTC. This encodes CTSSLSRETQYF.

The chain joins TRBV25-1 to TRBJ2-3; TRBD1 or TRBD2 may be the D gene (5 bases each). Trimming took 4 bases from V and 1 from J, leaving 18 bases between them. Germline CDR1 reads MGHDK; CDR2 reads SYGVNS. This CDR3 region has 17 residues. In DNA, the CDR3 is TGTGCCAGCAGTGGGGGGACGATTGGGCCAGGCACAGATACGCAGTATTTT. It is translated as CASSGGTIGPGTDTQYF.

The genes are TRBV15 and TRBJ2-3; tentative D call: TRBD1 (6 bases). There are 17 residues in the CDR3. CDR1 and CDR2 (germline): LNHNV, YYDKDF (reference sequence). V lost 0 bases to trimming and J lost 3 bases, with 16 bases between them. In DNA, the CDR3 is TGTGCCACCAGCAGAGATAGGGCAGGGGTCGCGACAGATACGCAGTATTTT. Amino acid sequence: CATSRDRAGVATDTQYF.

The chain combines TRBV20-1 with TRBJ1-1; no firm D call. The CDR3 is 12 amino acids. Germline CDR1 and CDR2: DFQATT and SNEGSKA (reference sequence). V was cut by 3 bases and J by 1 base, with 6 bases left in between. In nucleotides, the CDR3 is TGCAGTGCTAGCAGCTCGAACACTGAAGCTTTCTTT. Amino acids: CSASSSNTEAFF.

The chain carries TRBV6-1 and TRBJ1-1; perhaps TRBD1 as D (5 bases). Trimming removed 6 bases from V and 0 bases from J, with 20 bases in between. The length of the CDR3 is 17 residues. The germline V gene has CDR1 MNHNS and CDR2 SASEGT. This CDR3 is CASSHLGRDPMNTEAFF. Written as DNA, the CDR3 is TGTGCCAGCAGCCACCTCGGGAGGGACCCCATGAACACTGAAGCTTTCTTT.

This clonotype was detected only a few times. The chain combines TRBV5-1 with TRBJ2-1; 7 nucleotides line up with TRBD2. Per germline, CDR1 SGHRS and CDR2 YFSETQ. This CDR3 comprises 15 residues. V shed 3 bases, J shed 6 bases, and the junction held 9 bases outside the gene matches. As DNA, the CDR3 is TGCGCCAGCAGCTGGGGGACTACAAGTGTCAATGAGCAGTTCTTC. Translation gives CASSWGTTSVNEQFF.

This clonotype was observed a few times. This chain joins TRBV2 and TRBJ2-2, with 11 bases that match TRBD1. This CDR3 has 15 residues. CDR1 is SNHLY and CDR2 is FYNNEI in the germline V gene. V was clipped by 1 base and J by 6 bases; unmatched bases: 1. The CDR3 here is CASSEGTGGSGELFF. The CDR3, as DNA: TGTGCCAGCAGTGAAGGGACAGGGGGCTCCGGGGAGCTGTTTTTT.

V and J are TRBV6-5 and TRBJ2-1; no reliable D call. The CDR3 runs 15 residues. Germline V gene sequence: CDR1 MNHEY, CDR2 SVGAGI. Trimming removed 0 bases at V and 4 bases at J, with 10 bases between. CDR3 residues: CASSYSKQTYNEQFF. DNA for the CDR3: TGTGCCAGCAGTTACTCGAAACAGACTTACAATGAGCAGTTCTTC.

The CDR3 protein is CASSLAGNNYGYTF. The CDR3 nucleotides are TGTGCCAGCAGTTTAGCGGGGAATAACTATGGCTACACCTTC. The genes are TRBV27 and TRBJ1-2; D is ambiguous. Germline CDR1 reads MNHEY; CDR2 reads SMNVEV (reference sequence). The CDR3 loop spans 14 amino acids. The germline V and J ends were trimmed by 2 bases and 1 base, with 8 bases remaining between them.

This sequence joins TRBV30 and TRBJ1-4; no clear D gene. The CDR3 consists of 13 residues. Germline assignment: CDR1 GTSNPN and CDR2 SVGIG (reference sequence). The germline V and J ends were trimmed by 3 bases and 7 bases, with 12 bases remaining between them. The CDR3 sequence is CAWRETVLEKLFF. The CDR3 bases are TGTGCCTGGAGAGAGACCGTTCTTGAAAAACTGTTTTTT.

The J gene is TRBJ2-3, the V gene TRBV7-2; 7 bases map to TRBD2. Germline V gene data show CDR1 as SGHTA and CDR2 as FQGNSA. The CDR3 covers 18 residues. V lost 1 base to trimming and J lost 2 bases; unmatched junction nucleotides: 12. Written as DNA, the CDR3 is TGTGCCAGCAGCTTAGAGCCCCCGGGCGGGGGACCCACAGATACGCAGTATTTT. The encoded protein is CASSLEPPGGGPTDTQYF.